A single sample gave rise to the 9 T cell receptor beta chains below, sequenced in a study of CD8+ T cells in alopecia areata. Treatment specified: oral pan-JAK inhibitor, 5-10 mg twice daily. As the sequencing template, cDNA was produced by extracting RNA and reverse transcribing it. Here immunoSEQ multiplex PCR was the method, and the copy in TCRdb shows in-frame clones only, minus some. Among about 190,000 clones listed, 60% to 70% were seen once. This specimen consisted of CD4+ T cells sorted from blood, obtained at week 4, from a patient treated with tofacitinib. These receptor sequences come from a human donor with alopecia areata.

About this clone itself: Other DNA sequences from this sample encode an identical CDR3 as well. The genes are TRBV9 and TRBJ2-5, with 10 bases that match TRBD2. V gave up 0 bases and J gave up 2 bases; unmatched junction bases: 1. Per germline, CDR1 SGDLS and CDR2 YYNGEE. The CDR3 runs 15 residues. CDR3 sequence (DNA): TGTGCCAGCAGCGTAGGGACTAGCGGTCAAGAGACCCAGTACTTC. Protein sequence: CASSVGTSGQETQYF.

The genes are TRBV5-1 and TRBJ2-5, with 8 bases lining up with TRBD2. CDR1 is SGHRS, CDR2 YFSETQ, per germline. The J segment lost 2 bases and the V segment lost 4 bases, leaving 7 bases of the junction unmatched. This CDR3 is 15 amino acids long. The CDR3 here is CASSALTSGQETQYF. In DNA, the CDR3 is TGCGCCAGCAGCGCCCTTACTAGCGGACAAGAGACCCAGTACTTC.

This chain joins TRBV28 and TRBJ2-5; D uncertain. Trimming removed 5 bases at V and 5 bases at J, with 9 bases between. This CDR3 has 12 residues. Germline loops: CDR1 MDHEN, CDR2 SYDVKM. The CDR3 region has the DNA TGTGCCAGCAGTACTCGGACCGAGACCCAGTACTTC. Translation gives CASSTRTETQYF. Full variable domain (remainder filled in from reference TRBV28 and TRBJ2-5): DVKVTQSSRYLVKRTGEKVFLECVQDMDHENMFWYRQDPGLGLRLIYFSYDVKMKEKGDIPEGYSVSREKKERFSLILESASTNQTSMYLCASSTRTETQYFGPGTRLLVL.

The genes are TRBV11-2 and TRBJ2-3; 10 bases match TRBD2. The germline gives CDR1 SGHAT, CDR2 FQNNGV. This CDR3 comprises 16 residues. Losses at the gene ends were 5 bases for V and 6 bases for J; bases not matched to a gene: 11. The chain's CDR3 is CASSPGRAGGPDTQYF. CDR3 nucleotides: TGTGCCAGCAGCCCAGGTCGAGCGGGAGGGCCGGATACGCAGTATTTT.

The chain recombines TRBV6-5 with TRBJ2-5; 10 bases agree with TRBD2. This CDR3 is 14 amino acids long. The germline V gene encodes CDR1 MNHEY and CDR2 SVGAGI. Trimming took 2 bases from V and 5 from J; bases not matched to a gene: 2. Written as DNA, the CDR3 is TGTGCCAGCAGTTACAAGGGACTAGCGGAGACCCAGTACTTC. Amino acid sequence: CASSYKGLAETQYF.

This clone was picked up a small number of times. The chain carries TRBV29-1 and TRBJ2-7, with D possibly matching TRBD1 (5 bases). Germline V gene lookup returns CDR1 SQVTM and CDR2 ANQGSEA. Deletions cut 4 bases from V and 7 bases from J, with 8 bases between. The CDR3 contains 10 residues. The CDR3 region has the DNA TGCAGCGTTGCTAACAGGGAGCAGTACTTC. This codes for CSVANREQYF.

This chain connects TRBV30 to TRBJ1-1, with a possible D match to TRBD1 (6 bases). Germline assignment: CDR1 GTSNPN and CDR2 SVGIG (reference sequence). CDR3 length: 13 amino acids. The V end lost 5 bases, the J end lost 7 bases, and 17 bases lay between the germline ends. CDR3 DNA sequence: TGTGCCTGGGCCTCCTCCCACAGGGATGAAGCTTTCTTT. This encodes CAWASSHRDEAFF.

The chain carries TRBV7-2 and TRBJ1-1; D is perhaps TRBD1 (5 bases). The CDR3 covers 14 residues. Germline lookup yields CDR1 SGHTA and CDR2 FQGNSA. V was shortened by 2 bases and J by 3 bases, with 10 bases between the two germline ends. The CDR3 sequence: CASSLRGRDTEAFF. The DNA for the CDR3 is TGTGCCAGCAGCTTAAGGGGCCGCGACACTGAAGCTTTCTTT.

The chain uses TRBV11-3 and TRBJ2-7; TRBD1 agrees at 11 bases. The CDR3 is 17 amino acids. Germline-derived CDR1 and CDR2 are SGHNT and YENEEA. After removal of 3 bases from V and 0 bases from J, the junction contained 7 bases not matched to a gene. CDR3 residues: CASSLRDRGSGSYEQYF. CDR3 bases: TGTGCCAGCAGCTTGCGGGACAGGGGGTCGGGCTCCTACGAGCAGTACTTC.